This entry features one T cell receptor beta chain sequence. Germline V gene sequence: CDR1 LGHDT, CDR2 YNNKEL (reference sequence). This CDR3 is built from 15 residues. The germline V and J ends were trimmed by 0 bases and 2 bases, with 8 bases remaining between them. This record comes from a study of blood T cell repertoires in COVID-19. Study background: Samples taken during acute and convalescent COVID-19 were collected in the United States, Italy and Spain.

TCRdb's table, derived via immunoSEQ multiplex PCR, lists solely in-frame clones and lacks some. The table includes 250,000 to 400,000 clones, about 91% detected once. The source material was peripheral blood. The chain links TRBV3-1 (or the pseudogene TRBV3-2) to TRBJ1-3, with D possibly being TRBD1 (5 bases). This TCR derives from a woman aged 30 to 39 with COVID-19, enrolled during active disease. The CDR3 nucleotides read TGTGCCAGCAGCCAAGATCCGGGGGCTGGAAACACCATATATTTT. Its protein product is CASSQDPGAGNTIYF.